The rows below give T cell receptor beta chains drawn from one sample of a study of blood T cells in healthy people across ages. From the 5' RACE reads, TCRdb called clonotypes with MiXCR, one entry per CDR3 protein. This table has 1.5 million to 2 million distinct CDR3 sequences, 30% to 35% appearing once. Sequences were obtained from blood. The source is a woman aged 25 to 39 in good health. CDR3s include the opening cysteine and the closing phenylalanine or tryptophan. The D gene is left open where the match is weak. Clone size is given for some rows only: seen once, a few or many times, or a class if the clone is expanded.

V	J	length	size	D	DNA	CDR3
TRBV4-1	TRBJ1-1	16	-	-	TGCGCCAGCAGCCAAGAAAGGGCAGGGGAGCGGCGAGAAGCTTTCTTT	CASSQERAGERREAFF
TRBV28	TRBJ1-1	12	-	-	TGTGCCAACAGTAGTATGAACACTGAAGCTTTCTTT	CANSSMNTEAFF
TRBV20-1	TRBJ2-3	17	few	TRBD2	TGCAGTGCTAGATTTAATAGCGGGAGACCTAACACAGATACGCAGTATTTT	CSARFNSGRPNTDTQYF
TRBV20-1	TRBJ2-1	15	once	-	TGCAGTGCTAGACCCCGGGTGGGAACCTACAATGAGCAGTTCTTC	CSARPRVGTYNEQFF
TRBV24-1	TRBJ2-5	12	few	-	TGTGCCACCAGTGATTTCGGAAAGACCCAGTACTTC	CATSDFGKTQYF
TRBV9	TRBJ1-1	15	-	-	TGTGCCAGCAGCGTAGGGGCAGTCATGAACACTGAAGCTTTCTTT	CASSVGAVMNTEAFF
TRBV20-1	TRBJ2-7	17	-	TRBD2	TGCAGTGCTAGAGATACTAATGGTCTAGCGGGAGTAGACGAGCAGTACTTC	CSARDTNGLAGVDEQYF
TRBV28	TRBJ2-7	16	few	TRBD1	TGTGCCAGCAGTTCTGGCGCCGGGACAGGGCAGGGCGAGCAGTACTTC	CASSSGAGTGQGEQYF
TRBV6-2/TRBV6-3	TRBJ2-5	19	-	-	TGTGCCAGCAGTTACTCTGCGATACGGGGGCGCAACTCCTACAATGAGCAGTACTTC	CASSYSAIRGRNSYNEQYF
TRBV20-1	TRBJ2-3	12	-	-	TGCAGTGGTGGGGTGGGGGCAGATACGCAGTATTTT	CSGGVGADTQYF
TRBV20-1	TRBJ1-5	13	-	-	TGCAGTGCTGAGTGGACAAACAATCAGCCCCAGCATTTT	CSAEWTNNQPQHF
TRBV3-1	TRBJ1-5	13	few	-	TGTGCCAGCAGCCCCAGGTTAAATCAGCCCCAGCATTTT	CASSPRLNQPQHF